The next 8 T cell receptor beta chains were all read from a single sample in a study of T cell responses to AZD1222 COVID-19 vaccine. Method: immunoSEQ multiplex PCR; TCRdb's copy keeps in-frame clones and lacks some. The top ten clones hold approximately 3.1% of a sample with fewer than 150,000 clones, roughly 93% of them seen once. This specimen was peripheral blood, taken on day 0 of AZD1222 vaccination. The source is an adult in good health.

The CDR3 reads CASSLSSLWANTEAFF. The DNA for the CDR3 is TGTGCCAGCAGCTTATCGAGCCTTTGGGCGAACACTGAAGCTTTCTTT. The rearrangement uses TRBV7-9 and TRBJ1-1; D gene unclear. The germline V gene encodes CDR1 SEHNR and CDR2 FQNEAQ (reference sequence). This CDR3 contains 16 residues. V lost 2 bases, J lost 1 base, and 14 bases lay in between.

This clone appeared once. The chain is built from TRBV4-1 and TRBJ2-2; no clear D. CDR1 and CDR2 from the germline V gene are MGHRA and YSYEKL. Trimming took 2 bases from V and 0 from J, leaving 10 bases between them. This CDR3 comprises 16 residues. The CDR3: CASSQNILTNTGELFF. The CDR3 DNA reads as TGCGCCAGCAGCCAAAATATACTAACGAACACCGGGGAGCTGTTTTTT.

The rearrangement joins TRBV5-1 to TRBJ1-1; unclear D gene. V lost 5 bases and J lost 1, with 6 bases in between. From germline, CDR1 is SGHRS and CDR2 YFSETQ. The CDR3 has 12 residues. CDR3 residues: CASREGNTEAFF. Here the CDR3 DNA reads TGCGCCAGCAGAGAAGGGAACACTGAAGCTTTCTTT. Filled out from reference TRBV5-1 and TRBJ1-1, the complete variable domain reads KAGVTQTPRYLIKTRGQQVTLSCSPISGHRSVSWYQQTPGQGLQFLFEYFSETQRNKGNFPGRFSGRQFSNSRSEMNVSTLELGDSALYLCASREGNTEAFFGQGTRLTVV.

The CDR3 spells CASSMSGTNYGYTF. The CDR3 DNA is TGTGCCAGTAGTATGTCAGGGACTAACTATGGCTACACCTTC. The chain links TRBV19 to TRBJ1-2; a possible D gene is TRBD1 (5 bases). Trimming removed 3 bases from V and 0 bases from J, with 8 bases in between. The germline V gene encodes CDR1 LNHDA and CDR2 SQIVND (reference sequence). This CDR3 has 14 residues.

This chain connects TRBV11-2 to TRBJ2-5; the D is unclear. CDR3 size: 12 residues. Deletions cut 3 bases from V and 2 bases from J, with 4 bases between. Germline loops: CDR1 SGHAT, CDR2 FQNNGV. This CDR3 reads CASSLAQETQYF. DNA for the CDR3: TGTGCCAGCAGCTTGGCTCAAGAGACCCAGTACTTC.

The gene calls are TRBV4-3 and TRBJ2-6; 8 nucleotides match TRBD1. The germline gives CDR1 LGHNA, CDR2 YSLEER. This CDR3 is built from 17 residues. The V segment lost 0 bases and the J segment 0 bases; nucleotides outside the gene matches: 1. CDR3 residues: CASSQEQGGSGANVLTF. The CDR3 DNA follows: TGCGCCAGCAGCCAAGAACAGGGGGGCTCTGGGGCCAACGTCCTGACTTTC.

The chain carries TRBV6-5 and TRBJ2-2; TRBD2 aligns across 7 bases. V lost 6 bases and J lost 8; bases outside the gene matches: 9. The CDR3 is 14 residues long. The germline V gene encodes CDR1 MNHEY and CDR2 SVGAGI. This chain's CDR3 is CASRAGGSAGELFF. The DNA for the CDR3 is TGTGCCAGCAGGGCCGGGGGGAGTGCGGGGGAGCTGTTTTTT.

The CDR3 loop is CASSLGPVNTEAFF. The CDR3 DNA follows: TGCGCCAGCAGCTTGGGACCGGTGAACACTGAAGCTTTCTTT. J is TRBJ1-1 and V is TRBV5-1; D ambiguous. With 0 bases removed from V and 0 bases from J, the gap between germline ends came to 6 bases. This CDR3 spans 14 amino acids. In germline, CDR1 is SGHRS, CDR2 YFSETQ.